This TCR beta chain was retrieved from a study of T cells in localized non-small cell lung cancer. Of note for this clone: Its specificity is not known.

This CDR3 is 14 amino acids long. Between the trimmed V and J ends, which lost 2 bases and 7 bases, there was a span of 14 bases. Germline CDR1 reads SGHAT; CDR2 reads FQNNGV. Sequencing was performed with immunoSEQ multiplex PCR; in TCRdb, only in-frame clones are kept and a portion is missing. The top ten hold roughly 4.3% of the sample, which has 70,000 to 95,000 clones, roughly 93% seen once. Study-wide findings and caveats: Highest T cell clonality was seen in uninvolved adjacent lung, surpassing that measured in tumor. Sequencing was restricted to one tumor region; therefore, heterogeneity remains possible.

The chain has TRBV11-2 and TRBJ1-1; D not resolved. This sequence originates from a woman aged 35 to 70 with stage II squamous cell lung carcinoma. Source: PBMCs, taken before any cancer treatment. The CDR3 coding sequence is TGTGCCAGCAGCTTACCGGGAATGGTGGTTGAAGCTTTCTTT. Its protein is CASSLPGMVVEAFF.